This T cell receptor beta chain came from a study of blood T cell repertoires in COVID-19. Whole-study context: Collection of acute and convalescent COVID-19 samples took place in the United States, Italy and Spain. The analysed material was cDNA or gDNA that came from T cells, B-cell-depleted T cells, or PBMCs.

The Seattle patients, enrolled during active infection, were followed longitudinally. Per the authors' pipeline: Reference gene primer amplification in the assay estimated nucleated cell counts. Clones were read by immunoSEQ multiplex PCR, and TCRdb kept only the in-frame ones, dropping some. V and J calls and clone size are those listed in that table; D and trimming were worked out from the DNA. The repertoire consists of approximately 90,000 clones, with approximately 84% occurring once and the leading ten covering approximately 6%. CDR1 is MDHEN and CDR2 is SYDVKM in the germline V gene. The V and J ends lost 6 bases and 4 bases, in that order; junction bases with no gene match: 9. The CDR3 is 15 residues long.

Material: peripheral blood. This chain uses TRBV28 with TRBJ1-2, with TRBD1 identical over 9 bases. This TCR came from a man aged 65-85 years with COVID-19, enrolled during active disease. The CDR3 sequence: CASRPEGQGGYGYTF. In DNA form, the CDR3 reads TGTGCCAGCAGACCAGAGGGACAGGGAGGCTATGGCTACACCTTC.